These 18 T cell receptor beta chains were sequenced from one sample in a study of neurological immune-mediated disorders. Via MiXCR, TCRdb re-called the 5' RACE reads, giving one row per CDR3 protein. Here the sample spans 50,000 to 55,000 distinct CDR3 sequences, 3.8% being singletons. The sequenced sample consisted of PBMCs. The receptor source for this set is a man aged 60-69 years with multiple sclerosis.

This clonotype was found many times. The V call is TRBV12-3 or TRBV12-4, the J call TRBJ1-2, with a weak D call TRBD1 (5 bases). The CDR3 is made up of 13 amino acids. The V end lost 6 bases, the J end lost 7 bases, and 15 bases lay between the germline ends. Here the CDR3 reads CASSQGRRTGYTF. CDR3 coding DNA: TGTGCCAGCAGCCAGGGACGGCGAACTGGCTACACCTTC.

This clonotype was seen ten or more times. The gene calls are TRBV7-2 and TRBJ2-7; D not resolved. This CDR3 comprises 14 residues. Germline CDR1 SGHTA, CDR2 FQGNSA. V gave up 5 bases and J gave up 1 base, with 12 bases separating them. This CDR3 is CASSPYDISYEQYF. Written as DNA, the CDR3 is TGTGCCAGCAGCCCGTACGACATTTCCTACGAGCAGTACTTC.

This clonotype was counted many times. The chain recombines TRBV20-1 with TRBJ2-1, with D unclear. Germline V gene lookup returns CDR1 DFQATT and CDR2 SNEGSKA (reference sequence). V gave up 6 bases and J gave up 5 bases, with 14 bases separating them. This CDR3 has 13 amino acids. CDR3 DNA: TGCAGTGCGAGCTATGGTCCCGACAATGAGCAGTTCTTC. This sequence encodes CSASYGPDNEQFF.

This clonotype was observed at least ten times. This chain joins TRBV14 and TRBJ2-7; TRBD1 aligns across 7 bases. Germline V gives CDR1 SGHDN, CDR2 FVKESK. The CDR3 spans 18 residues. J was trimmed by 3 bases and V by 4 bases; bases with no gene match: 18. Written as DNA, the CDR3 is TGTGCCAGCAGCCCAGAAGGGACAGTCCTAGAAAGCGGCTACGAGCAGTACTTC. This codes for CASSPEGTVLESGYEQYF. The full variable domain, in which reference TRBV14 and TRBJ2-7 provide the parts outside the CDR3, is EAGVTQFPSHSVIEKGQTVTLRCDPISGHDNLYWYRRVMGKEIKFLLHFVKESKQDESGMPNNRFLAERTGGTYSTLKVQPAELEDSGVYFCASSPEGTVLESGYEQYFGPGTRLTVT.

This clonotype was picked up many times. This rearrangement joins TRBV5-1 to TRBJ2-5; TRBD2 matches at 9 bases. The CDR3 is 15 residues long. Germline loops: CDR1 SGHRS, CDR2 YFSETQ. The V and J ends lost 4 bases and 1 base, in that order; junction bases with no gene match: 5. DNA for the CDR3: TGCGCCAGCAGCCCGCGGACTAGCGCCCAAGAGACCCAGTACTTC. Translating gives CASSPRTSAQETQYF.

This clonotype was observed at least ten times. The V gene is TRBV20-1, the J gene TRBJ2-1, with D possibly matching TRBD2 (6 bases). The length of the CDR3 is 15 residues. CDR1 is DFQATT, CDR2 SNEGSKA, per germline (reference sequence). Trimming cost V 3 bases and J 7 bases, with 19 bases left between them. The CDR3 here is CSASDEMEGLNEQFF. The CDR3, as DNA: TGCAGTGCTAGTGACGAAATGGAGGGGTTGAATGAGCAGTTCTTC.

This clonotype was observed at least ten times. The chain has TRBV3-1 and TRBJ2-3; no clear D gene. CDR3 length equals 13 residues. V dropped 2 bases and J dropped 2 bases, with 5 bases sitting between them. Per germline, CDR1 LGHDT and CDR2 YNNKEL (reference sequence). The CDR3 DNA is TGTGCCAGCAGCCAACGGGCCACAGATACGCAGTATTTT. Translated: CASSQRATDTQYF.

This clonotype has ten or more counts. The chain links TRBV10-3 to TRBJ1-2; D not resolved. This CDR3 is 13 amino acids long. The ends were cut back, 7 bases at V and 8 bases at J, with 17 bases in the middle. In germline, CDR1 is ENHRY, CDR2 SYGVKD. In nucleotides, the CDR3 is TGTGCCATCACGGGAATCGGGTTCGGAGGCTACACCTTC. Translated, it gives CAITGIGFGGYTF.

A note on this clonotype: This is likely a read error, given that the CDR3 carries no conserved phenylalanine or tryptophan at its end. The chain combines TRBV20-1 with TRBJ1-5, with 7 bases fitting TRBD1. V lost 6 bases and J lost 7; bases outside the gene matches: 9. This CDR3 is built from 13 residues. Germline CDR1 reads DFQATT; CDR2 reads SNEGSKA (reference sequence). CDR3 nucleotide sequence: TGCAGTGCGAGACAGGGTAACGGGCAGCCCCAGCATAAT. As protein: CSARQGNGQPQHN.

In its sample, this clonotype was seen many times. The J gene is TRBJ2-7, the V gene TRBV12-3 or TRBV12-4; TRBD2 agrees at 13 bases. The trim removed 5 bases at V and 0 bases at J, leaving 4 bases unmatched. The CDR3 runs to 16 residues. CDR3 in amino acids: CASSPRLAGGSYEQYF. Here the CDR3 DNA reads TGTGCCAGCAGTCCCCGACTAGCGGGGGGCTCCTACGAGCAGTACTTC.

This clonotype was found many times. The genes are TRBV5-5 and TRBJ2-1; maybe TRBD2 (5 bases). The CDR3 has 15 amino acids. Germline-derived CDR1 and CDR2 are SGHKS and YYEKEE (reference sequence). V lost 6 bases to trimming and J lost 0 bases, with 13 bases between them. The CDR3 protein is CASTPSGRSYNEQFF. The CDR3 DNA sequence: TGTGCCAGCACCCCGAGCGGACGCTCCTACAATGAGCAGTTCTTC.

This clonotype was counted ten times or more. This chain joins TRBV20-1 and TRBJ2-1; 9 positions match TRBD2. Per germline, CDR1 DFQATT and CDR2 SNEGSKA (reference sequence). This CDR3 is 14 amino acids long. Germline trimming cut 2 bases from V and 6 bases from J; bases unmatched to any gene: 5. CDR3 protein: CSARRRGGRNEQFF. The CDR3 nucleotides are TGCAGTGCTAGACGGCGGGGGGGACGCAATGAGCAGTTCTTC.

The chain employs TRBV7-9 and TRBJ1-1, with D maybe TRBD1 (6 bases). The V end was cut by 3 bases, the J end by 13 bases, with 18 bases between. In germline, CDR1 is SEHNR, CDR2 FQNEAQ (reference sequence). The CDR3 has 13 amino acids. The chain's CDR3 is CASSLTGAAVIFF. DNA of the CDR3: TGTGCCAGCAGCTTGACAGGTGCTGCAGTGATTTTCTTT.

In its sample, this clonotype was seen many times. This chain connects TRBV9 to TRBJ2-7; D uncertain. The germline V and J ends were trimmed by 3 bases and 4 bases, with 14 bases remaining between them. The CDR3 totals 14 residues. Looked up from germline, CDR1 is SGDLS and CDR2 is YYNGEE. The CDR3 reads CASSEDPWKYEQYF. As DNA, the CDR3 is TGTGCCAGCAGCGAGGACCCGTGGAAATACGAGCAGTACTTC.

This clonotype was observed many times. The rearrangement joins TRBV27 to TRBJ2-1; 12 nucleotides line up with TRBD2. The CDR3 runs to 16 residues. With 5 bases clipped from V and 6 bases from J, the junction kept 8 bases outside the gene matches. Germline CDR1 is MNHEY and CDR2 is SMNVEV (reference sequence). The CDR3 nucleotides read TGTGCCAGCAGTATTCTCACTAGCGGGAGGCCCAATGAGCAGTTCTTC. Its protein is CASSILTSGRPNEQFF.

This chain uses TRBV20-1 with TRBJ2-7; a possible D gene is TRBD1 (5 bases). The germline V gene has CDR1 DFQATT and CDR2 SNEGSKA (reference sequence). The CDR3 has 13 amino acids. V lost 6 bases, J lost 3 bases, and 15 bases lay in between. CDR3 protein: CSAIPGSLYEQYF. For the CDR3, the DNA is TGCAGTGCCATCCCAGGGTCTCTCTACGAGCAGTACTTC.

This clonotype was counted ten times or more. The chain joins TRBV12-3 or TRBV12-4 to TRBJ2-2; 7 positions agree with TRBD1. The J segment lost 5 bases and the V segment lost 3 bases, leaving 6 bases of the junction unmatched. The length of the CDR3 is 15 residues. Written as DNA, the CDR3 is TGTGCCAGCAGTTTCGTAGGGGGCGGTACCGGGGAGCTGTTTTTT. Translation gives CASSFVGGGTGELFF.

This clonotype was counted many times. DNA of the CDR3: TGTGCCAGCAGTTACTCGGGCAACTATGGCTACACCTTC. Encoded protein: CASSYSGNYGYTF. V gene TRBV6-5 combines with J gene TRBJ1-2, with D hard to call. The V and J ends lost 0 bases and 2 bases respectively, with 4 bases between them. Germline V gene lookup returns CDR1 MNHEY and CDR2 SVGAGI. The CDR3 extends over 13 amino acids.